Detailed here is one T cell receptor (beta chain). Trimming pared 10 bases from V and 0 bases from J, leaving 16 bases between. CDR3 size: 15 residues. The germline V gene has CDR1 MNHEY and CDR2 SMNVEV (reference sequence). The sample comes from a study of OX40 agonist ivuxolimab in advanced cancers. Only in-frame clones appear in the TCRdb table, and some are missing; sequencing was by immunoSEQ multiplex PCR. This table has about 75,000 clones, more than 90% appearing once. The sample here was CD4+ or CD8+ T cells sorted from blood, taken in a trial of the OX40 agonist ivuxolimab. This chain links TRBV27 with TRBJ2-1; no clear D. The sequence came from an adult with an advanced solid tumor such as melanoma, head and neck, liver or kidney cancer. The CDR3 sequence is CAIRRGDSSYNEQFF. The CDR3 nucleotides are TGTGCCATCCGGAGAGGCGATAGCTCCTACAATGAGCAGTTCTTC.